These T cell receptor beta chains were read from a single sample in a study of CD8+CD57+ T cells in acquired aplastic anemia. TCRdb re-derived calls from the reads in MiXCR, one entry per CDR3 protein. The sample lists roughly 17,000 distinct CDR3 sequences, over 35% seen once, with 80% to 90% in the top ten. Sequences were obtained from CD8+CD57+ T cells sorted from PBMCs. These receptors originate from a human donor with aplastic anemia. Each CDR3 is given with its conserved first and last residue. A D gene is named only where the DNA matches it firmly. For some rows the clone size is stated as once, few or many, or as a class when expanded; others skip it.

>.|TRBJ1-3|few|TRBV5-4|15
TGTGCCAGCAGCTTGCGAGGGATCGCTGGAAACACCATATATTTT
CASSLRGIAGNTIYF
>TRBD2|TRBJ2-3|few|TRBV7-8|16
TGTGCCAGCAGCATTACCGGGACTAGGAGATCGGATACGCAGTATTTT
CASSITGTRRSDTQYF
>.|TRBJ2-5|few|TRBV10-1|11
TGCGCCAGCATCGGGTCCGAGACCCAGTACTTC
CASIGSETQYF
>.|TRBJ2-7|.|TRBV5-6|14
TGTGCCAGCAGCTTTCAGGGGCGACTTCTCGAGCAGTACTTC
CASSFQGRLLEQYF
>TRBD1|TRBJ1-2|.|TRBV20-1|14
TGCAGTGCTATGGGGACAGGGGGTAACTATGGCTACACCTTC
CSAMGTGGNYGYTF
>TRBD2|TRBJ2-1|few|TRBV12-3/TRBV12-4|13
TGTGCCAGCCTTGCGGGAGCCTCGGATGAGCAGTTCTTC
CASLAGASDEQFF
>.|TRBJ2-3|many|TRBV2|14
TGTGCCAGCAATGGTGGGGGGGCGGGGGTAAAGGTGTATTTT
CASNGGGAGVKVYF
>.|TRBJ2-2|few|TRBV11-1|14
TGTGCCAGCAGTGGAGCGGCGAACACCGGGGAGCTGTTTTTT
CASSGAANTGELFF
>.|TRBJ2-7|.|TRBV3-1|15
TGTGCCAGCAGCCAAGGCGGGGGCAGCTCCTACGAGCAGTACTTC
CASSQGGGSSYEQYF
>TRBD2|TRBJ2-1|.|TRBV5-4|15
TGTGCCAGCAGCTTGGGGACTAGCGGGAACAATGAGCAGTTCTTC
CASSLGTSGNNEQFF
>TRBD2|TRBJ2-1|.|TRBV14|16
TGTGCCAGCAGCCAAGATCCGGGGGGGCCCTACAATGAGCAGTTCTTC
CASSQDPGGPYNEQFF
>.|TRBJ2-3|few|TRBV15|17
TGTGCCACCAGCAGAGACCTGATGCGGGGCCCAACAGATACGCAGTATTTT
CATSRDLMRGPTDTQYF
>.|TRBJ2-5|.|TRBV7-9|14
TGTGCCAGCAGCTTAGGTGCCGAAGGCGAGACCCAGTACTTC
CASSLGAEGETQYF
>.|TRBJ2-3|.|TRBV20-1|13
TGCTGTGCTAGCCGGGGCAACACAGATACGCAGTATTTT
CCASRGNTDTQYF
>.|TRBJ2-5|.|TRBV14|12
TGTGCCAGCAGCCAAGGGGGAGAGACCCAGTACTTC
CASSQGGETQYF
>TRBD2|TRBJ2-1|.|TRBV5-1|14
TGCGCCAGCAGACCTAGCGGAACCAACAATGAGCAGTTCTTC
CASRPSGTNNEQFF
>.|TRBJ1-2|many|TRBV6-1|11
TGTGCCAGCCGGGATACCTATGGCTACACCTTC
CASRDTYGYTF
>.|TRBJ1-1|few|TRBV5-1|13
TGCGCCAGCAGCTTGGTACAGGACGTAGATGCTTTCTTT
CASSLVQDVDAFF
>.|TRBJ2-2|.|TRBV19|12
TGTGCCAGTAGTATAGTCACCGGGGAGCTGTTTTTT
CASSIVTGELFF
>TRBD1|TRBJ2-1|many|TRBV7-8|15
TGTGCCAGCAGCTTAGATGGGCAGGGGGCACATGAGCAGTTCTTC
CASSLDGQGAHEQFF
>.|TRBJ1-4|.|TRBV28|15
TGTGCCAGCAGAGCCAACAGGGACACTAATGAAAAACTGTTTTTT
CASRANRDTNEKLFF
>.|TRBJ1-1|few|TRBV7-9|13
TGTGCCAGCACCCTATTCCAGGATACTGAAGCTTTCTTT
CASTLFQDTEAFF
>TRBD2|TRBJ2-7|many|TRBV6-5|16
TGTGCCAGCAGTTACTTTCTAGCGGGGGTTTCCTACGAGCAGTACTTC
CASSYFLAGVSYEQYF
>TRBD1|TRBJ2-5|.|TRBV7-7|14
TGTGCTAGCAGCTCCGGGACAGGGGATGAGACCCAGTACTTC
CASSSGTGDETQYF
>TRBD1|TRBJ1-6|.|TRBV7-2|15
TGTGCCAGCAGCCAGAGGACAGGGGAAAATTCACCCCTCCACTTT
CASSQRTGENSPLHF
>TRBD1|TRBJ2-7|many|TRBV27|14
TGTGCCAGCAGTGTCCAGGGGGCCAACTACGAGCAGTACTTC
CASSVQGANYEQYF
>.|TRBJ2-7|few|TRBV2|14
TGTGCCAGCAGTATAGGGACCGGTAACTACGAGCAGTACTTC
CASSIGTGNYEQYF
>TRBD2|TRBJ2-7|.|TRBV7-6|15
TGTGCCAGCAGCTTAGCAGCGGGAGGTTACAATGAGCAGTACTTC
CASSLAAGGYNEQYF
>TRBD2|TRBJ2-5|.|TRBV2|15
TGTGCCAGCACGATAGGGACTAGCGTTGAAGAGACCCAGTACTTC
CASTIGTSVEETQYF
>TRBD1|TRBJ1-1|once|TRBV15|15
TGTGCCACCAGCAGCTTGGGACAGGGTCGCGCTGAAGCTTTCTTT
CATSSLGQGRAEAFF
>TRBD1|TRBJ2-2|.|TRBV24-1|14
TGTGCCACTAACGACAGGGGGAACGCCGGGGAGCCGTTTTTT
CATNDRGNAGEPFF
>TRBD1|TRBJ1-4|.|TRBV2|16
TGTGCCAGCACCTCAAGTGTAGGGACAGGGGTCAGCGGGCTGTTTTTT
CASTSSVGTGVSGLFF
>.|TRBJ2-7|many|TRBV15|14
TGTGCCACCAGCACCCGGGACGGACCCTACGAGCAGTACTTC
CATSTRDGPYEQYF